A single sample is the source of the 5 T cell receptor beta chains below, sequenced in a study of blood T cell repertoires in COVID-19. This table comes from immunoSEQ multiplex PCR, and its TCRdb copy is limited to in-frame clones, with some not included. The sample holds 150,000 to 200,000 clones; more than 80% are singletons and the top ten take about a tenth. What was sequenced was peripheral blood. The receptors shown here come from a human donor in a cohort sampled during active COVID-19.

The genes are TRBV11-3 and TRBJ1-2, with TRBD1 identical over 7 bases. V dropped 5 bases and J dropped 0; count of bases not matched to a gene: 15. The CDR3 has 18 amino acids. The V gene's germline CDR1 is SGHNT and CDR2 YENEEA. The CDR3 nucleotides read TGTGCCAGCAGCCGAAATCGGGACAGTTTTCCTTCTAACTATGGCTACACCTTC. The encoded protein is CASSRNRDSFPSNYGYTF.

This chain's CDR3 is CASSPREARNGYTF. For the CDR3, the DNA is TGTGCCAGCTCACCACGAGAGGCGAGGAATGGCTACACCTTC. This chain links TRBV18 with TRBJ1-2; D uncertain. This CDR3 comprises 14 residues. V lost 1 base and J 6 bases, leaving 12 bases between the germline ends. Germline V gives CDR1 KGHSH, CDR2 LQKENI.

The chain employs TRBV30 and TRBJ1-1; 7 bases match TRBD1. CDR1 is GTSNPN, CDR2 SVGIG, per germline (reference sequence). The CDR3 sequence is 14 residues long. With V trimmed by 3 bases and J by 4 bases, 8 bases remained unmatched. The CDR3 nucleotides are TGTGCCTGGAGCCCAATGGGACAGAGCACTGAAGCTTTCTTT. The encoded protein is CAWSPMGQSTEAFF. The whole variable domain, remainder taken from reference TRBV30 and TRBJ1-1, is SQTIHQWPATLVQPVGSPLSLECTVEGTSNPNLYWYRQAAGRGLQLLFYSVGIGQISSEVPQNLSASRPQDRQFILSSKKLLLSDSGFYLCAWSPMGQSTEAFFGQGTRLTVV.

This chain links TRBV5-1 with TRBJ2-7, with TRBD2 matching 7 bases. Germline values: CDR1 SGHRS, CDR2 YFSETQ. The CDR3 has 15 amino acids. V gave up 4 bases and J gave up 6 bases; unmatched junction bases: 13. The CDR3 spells CASSPRAGEGSEQYF. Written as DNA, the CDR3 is TGCGCCAGCAGCCCTCGGGCGGGGGAAGGAAGCGAGCAGTACTTC.

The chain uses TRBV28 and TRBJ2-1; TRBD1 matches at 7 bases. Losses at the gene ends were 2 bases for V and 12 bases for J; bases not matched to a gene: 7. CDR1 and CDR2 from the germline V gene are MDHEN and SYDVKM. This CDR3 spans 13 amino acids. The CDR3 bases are TGTGCCAGCAGTTTAAAGGGGGCCGGGACGCAGTTCTTC. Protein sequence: CASSLKGAGTQFF.